The 5 T cell receptor beta chains given below trace back to one sample, sequenced in a study of T cell changes during pregnancy in multiple sclerosis. Data came from immunoSEQ multiplex PCR; TCRdb stores just in-frame clones and leaves some out. The data show around 72,000 clones, with more than 80% seen just once and 2% to 2.5% held by the top ten. The sequenced sample was peripheral blood, obtained in the second trimester of pregnancy. These TCRs come from a female donor in good health, enrolled as a control in a pregnancy study.

The rearrangement links TRBV7-2 to TRBJ1-6; D is possibly TRBD1 (5 bases). V was clipped by 2 bases and J by 6 bases, with 14 bases between them. The CDR3 is 16 amino acids. CDR1 is SGHTA, CDR2 FQGNSA, per germline. This chain's CDR3 is CASSLSLDIVNSPLHF. The CDR3 DNA follows: TGTGCCAGCAGCTTATCATTGGACATAGTTAATTCACCCCTCCACTTT.

The CDR3 sequence: CASSYDGSPEAFF. The CDR3 DNA follows: TGCGCCAGCAGCTATGACGGGTCCCCTGAAGCTTTCTTT. The V gene is TRBV5-1, the J gene TRBJ1-1, with D hard to call. Germline V gene lookup returns CDR1 SGHRS and CDR2 YFSETQ. The V and J ends lost 3 bases and 6 bases respectively, with 12 bases between them. The CDR3 spans 13 residues.

The V call is TRBV5-1, the J call TRBJ2-1; D gene unclear. The CDR3 is 12 amino acids. Trimming pared 0 bases from V and 8 bases from J, leaving 6 bases between. Germline loops: CDR1 SGHRS, CDR2 YFSETQ. The CDR3 protein is CASSLGLDEQFF. CDR3 coding DNA: TGCGCCAGCAGCTTGGGGCTCGATGAGCAGTTCTTC.

This clone was recorded many times. The same CDR3 arises from other DNA sequences in this sample as well. This chain joins TRBV4-3 and TRBJ2-1, with 9 bases aligning to TRBD2. Germline V CDR1 and CDR2: LGHNA, YSLEER. The trim removed 3 bases at V and 4 bases at J, leaving 4 bases unmatched. The CDR3 covers 15 residues. CDR3 DNA sequence: TGCGCCAGCAGCCAGACTAGCGGAATTTACAATGAGCAGTTCTTC. Translating it yields CASSQTSGIYNEQFF.

The rearrangement uses TRBV21-1 and TRBJ2-1; TRBD2, the table's D call, was not compared with the DNA. TRBV21-1 is flagged as a pseudogene. The CDR3 has 17 amino acids. The CDR3 nucleotides read TGTGCCAGCAGCAAAGAAGCCCACCTACTCTCCTACAATGAGCAGTTCTTC. This sequence encodes CASSKEAHLLSYNEQFF.